A single sample is the source of the 5 T cell receptor beta chains below, sequenced in a study of vaccination and CD4 T cells after COVID-19. Antigen specificity for these receptors is unknown. Cultured CD4+ T cell DNA was sequenced using the Oncomine TCR Beta short-read assay. In TCRdb, the PCR reads were re-called with MiXCR into one record per CDR3 protein. The sample holds 23,000 or so distinct CDR3 sequences; roughly two thirds are singletons and the top ten take about a fifth. Specified treatment: 10-day PBMC culture with coronavirus spike peptide pools or control peptides (ViraFEST assay). Sequencing was performed on CD4+ T cells from blood, cultured in vitro, taken after SARS-CoV-2 vaccination. These receptor sequences come from a human donor who received a COVID-19 vaccine.

J is TRBJ2-6 and V is TRBV7-9; tentative D call: TRBD1 (5 bases). This CDR3 region has 15 residues. Germline V lookup: CDR1 SEHNR, CDR2 FQNEAQ (reference sequence). V shed 3 bases and J shed 4 bases, with 10 bases lying between them. CDR3 nucleotide sequence: TGTGCCAGCAGCTTCCAGGGTGACGGGGCCAACGTCCTGACTTTC. The encoded protein is CASSFQGDGANVLTF.

The chain has TRBV2 and TRBJ1-5, with D unclear. This CDR3 has 15 residues. The V end lost 6 bases, the J end lost 4 bases, and 16 bases lay between the germline ends. Germline V lookup: CDR1 SNHLY, CDR2 FYNNEI. CDR3 sequence: CASRASEGWNQPQHF. The CDR3 bases are TGTGCCAGCAGGGCCTCGGAGGGCTGGAATCAGCCCCAGCATTTT.

The chain is built from TRBV30 and TRBJ2-5, with unresolved D. The V gene lost 0 bases and the J gene lost 3 bases, with 2 bases spanning the gap. The CDR3 contains 11 residues. Looked up from germline, CDR1 is GTSNPN and CDR2 is SVGIG (reference sequence). The DNA for the CDR3 is TGTGCCTGGAGTGTAGAAGAGACCCAGTACTTC. The encoded protein is CAWSVEETQYF. Based on the CDR3 plus reference TRBV30 and TRBJ2-5, the full variable domain is SQTIHQWPATLVQPVGSPLSLECTVEGTSNPNLYWYRQAAGRGLQLLFYSVGIGQISSEVPQNLSASRPQDRQFILSSKKLLLSDSGFYLCAWSVEETQYFGPGTRLLVL.

The chain couples TRBV27 to TRBJ2-3; 8 nucleotides align to TRBD1. The germline gives CDR1 MNHEY, CDR2 SMNVEV (reference sequence). Trimming took 6 bases from V and 4 from J; bases not matched to a gene: 6. The CDR3 runs 14 residues. The CDR3 region is CASRRQGIADTQYF. DNA of the CDR3: TGTGCCAGCAGGAGACAGGGGATCGCAGATACGCAGTATTTT.

This chain links TRBV10-2 with TRBJ1-5; D unclear. V was shortened by 2 bases and J by 2 bases, with 10 bases between the two germline ends. The CDR3 length is 15 residues. The germline V gene encodes CDR1 WSHSY and CDR2 SAAADI. CDR3 residues: CASSEEGKGNQPQHF. The CDR3 DNA reads TGCGCCAGCAGTGAGGAGGGAAAGGGCAATCAGCCCCAGCATTTT.